These T cell receptor beta chains were read from a single sample in a study of identical twins. TCRdb independently ran MiXCR on the 5' RACE reads; one entry per CDR3 protein. This table holds some 900,000 distinct CDR3 sequences, approximately 13% found once. Another study also made use of these data, one on yellow fever vaccine responses in identical twins.

What was sequenced was PBMCs. Receptor source: a woman aged 18-29 years in good health. Both conserved end residues are part of each CDR3. A D gene is named only where the DNA matches it firmly. Not every row has a clone size; where given, it reads once, few, many or a size class.

NA	NA	TRBJ2-5	TRBV10-3	TGTGCCATCAGTGGGGTGGGAGAGACCCAGTACTTC	CAISGVGETQYF
TRBD2	NA	TRBJ2-1	TRBV27	TGTGCCAGCAGTTTAAGGCGGGAGCCCTACAATGAGCAGTTCTTC	CASSLRREPYNEQFF
NA	NA	TRBJ1-1	TRBV20-1	TGCAGTGCTAGTAGCCCAGGAGCCCCGAACACTGAAGCTTTCTTT	CSASSPGAPNTEAFF
NA	NA	TRBJ1-1	TRBV29-1	TGCAGCGTTGCCACCGGGACACAGAACACTGAAGCTTTCTTT	CSVATGTQNTEAFF
TRBD2	few	TRBJ2-5	TRBV5-1	TGCGCCAGCAGCTTGGCCGCGGGACTAGCGGGGGTAGAGACCCAGTACTTC	CASSLAAGLAGVETQYF
NA	few	TRBJ1-4	TRBV11-2	TGTGCCAGCAGCCCCCCGAGTAGGGAAAAACTGTTTTTT	CASSPPSREKLFF
NA	NA	TRBJ1-1	TRBV3-1	TGTGCCAGCAGCCAAGATAACCTCCTAGGGGCTTTCTTT	CASSQDNLLGAFF
NA	few	TRBJ2-3	TRBV3-1	TGTGCCAGCGGCCGGGTGGGAAGGGCAGATACGCAGTATTTT	CASGRVGRADTQYF
TRBD2	NA	TRBJ2-3	TRBV18	TGTGCCAGCTCACCAGGAGCGGGGGCTAGCACAGATACGCAGTATTTT	CASSPGAGASTDTQYF
TRBD1	NA	TRBJ1-5	TRBV28	TGTGCCAGCACTCCGACAGGGGGTAGGAATCAGCCCCAGCATTTT	CASTPTGGRNQPQHF
NA	many	TRBJ2-5	TRBV24-1	TGTGCCACCAGTGATTTTACAGATTCAAAGTACTTC	CATSDFTDSKYF
NA	NA	TRBJ2-7	TRBV24-1	TGTGCCACCAGTGATCATGCAGGGTCCCACGAGCAGTACTTC	CATSDHAGSHEQYF
NA	many	TRBJ2-3	TRBV6-1	TGTGCCAGCAGTGAAGTGGTTGGTGCTGTCACAGATACGCAGTATTTT	CASSEVVGAVTDTQYF
NA	few	TRBJ2-5	TRBV24-1	TGTGCCAGCAGCGAGGTAGCGGTACAAGAGACCCAGTACTTC	CASSEVAVQETQYF
TRBD1	NA	TRBJ2-3	TRBV4-1	TGCGCCAGCACGGGAACAGGGGCGAGAACAGATACGCAGTATTTT	CASTGTGARTDTQYF
NA	NA	TRBJ1-2	TRBV4-1	TGCGCCAGCAGCCAAGAAGAGTGGACAAAGAGCTTGTATGGCTACACCTTC	CASSQEEWTKSLYGYTF
NA	many	TRBJ1-5	TRBV12-3/TRBV12-4	TGTGCCAGCAGTCCCCCGGGGACCCTGGATCAGCCCCAGCATTTT	CASSPPGTLDQPQHF
NA	few	TRBJ2-2	TRBV7-9	TGTGCCAGCAGCCCCCCTTTAAGTGACACCGGGGAGCTGTTTTTT	CASSPPLSDTGELFF
NA	many	TRBJ2-1	TRBV7-9	TGTGCCAGCACCCAAGTACCGGGCGTTGAGCAGTTCTTC	CASTQVPGVEQFF
NA	NA	TRBJ2-2	TRBV5-1	TGCGCCAGCAGCGCCCACCAGGGGACCGGGGAGCTGTTTTTT	CASSAHQGTGELFF
TRBD2	NA	TRBJ2-7	TRBV27	TGTGCCAGCAGTTTATCCCCCGGGGGACTAGCGGGACACGAGCAGTACTTC	CASSLSPGGLAGHEQYF
TRBD2	once	TRBJ2-1	TRBV20-1	TGCAGTGCTAACCCGGGACTAGCGGGAATCGACAATGAGCAGTTCTTC	CSANPGLAGIDNEQFF
NA	many	TRBJ2-7	TRBV20-1	TGCTGGAAGCCTCCTCACTACGAGCAGTACTTC	CWKPPHYEQYF
TRBD1	many	TRBJ2-1	TRBV4-2	TGTGCCAGCACAGAATCCGGGACAGGGGGAGATGAGCAGTTCTTC	CASTESGTGGDEQFF
TRBD2	NA	TRBJ2-1	TRBV7-9	TGTGCCAGCAGCGCACAGGGTAGCGGGAGGAGGAATGAGCAGTTCTTC	CASSAQGSGRRNEQFF
NA	many	TRBJ2-7	TRBV5-6	TGTGCCAGCAGCAACCGGGACATCAGACACTACGAGCAGTACTTC	CASSNRDIRHYEQYF
TRBD2	few	TRBJ2-7	TRBV19	TGTGCCAGTAGTATCCCAGGACTAGCCGTCGAGCAGTACTTC	CASSIPGLAVEQYF
NA	few	TRBJ1-4	TRBV11-2	TGTGCCAGCAGCTTCCGACAGGCTTCAACTAATGAAAAACTGTTTTTT	CASSFRQASTNEKLFF
TRBD1	few	TRBJ1-2	TRBV20-1	TGCAGTGCTAGAACTGCAGGGGGTAAAGACTATGGCTACACCTTC	CSARTAGGKDYGYTF
TRBD2	few	TRBJ2-5	TRBV4-1	TGCGCCAGCAGCCCCCAGCTAGCGGGGGGGCCGGAGACCCAGTACTTC	CASSPQLAGGPETQYF
NA	NA	TRBJ2-1	TRBV4-1	TGCGCCAGCAGCGCGACACCGATTAGTTCCTACAATGAGCAGTTCTTC	CASSATPISSYNEQFF
TRBD1	many	TRBJ2-1	TRBV6-5	TGTGCCAGCAGTTACCGGGACAGGGGTATTAATGAGCAGTTCTTC	CASSYRDRGINEQFF
NA	few	TRBJ1-1	TRBV13	TGTGCCAGCAGCTTAGATATCGGTAGGAGAACTGAAGCTTTCTTT	CASSLDIGRRTEAFF
NA	few	TRBJ2-2	TRBV28	TGTGCCAGCTCAGATAGACAGGTCGCCGGGGAGCTGTTTTTT	CASSDRQVAGELFF
NA	few	TRBJ2-1	TRBV4-1	TGCGCCAGCAGCCCCAGTTGGGGGAATGAGCAGTTCTTC	CASSPSWGNEQFF
NA	NA	TRBJ2-6	TRBV28	TGTGCCAGCAGTCCGGCTTCTGGGGCCAACGTCCTGACTTTC	CASSPASGANVLTF
NA	many	TRBJ1-1	TRBV5-1	TGCGCCAGCAGCTTGGCTCACAACACGCAGAACACTGAAGCTTTCTTT	CASSLAHNTQNTEAFF
TRBD1	few	TRBJ1-5	TRBV20-1	TGCAGTGCTAGAGTTGCCTCCGGGACAGGGGTGAATCAGCAGCATTTT	CSARVASGTGVNQQHF
NA	NA	TRBJ1-1	TRBV20-1	TGCAGTGCTAGAAAGACCGGGACGGCGGCTTTCTTT	CSARKTGTAAFF
TRBD2	few	TRBJ2-7	TRBV28	TGTGCCAGCAGCAAACTAGCGGGAGGTACCAAGAACACGTACGAGCAGTACTTC	CASSKLAGGTKNTYEQYF
TRBD1	few	TRBJ1-2	TRBV3-1	TGTGCCAGCAGCCAAGGACAGGGGGCGAGCTACACCTTC	CASSQGQGASYTF
NA	NA	TRBJ2-6	TRBV25-1	TGTGCCAGCAGTGATTCTGTCTCTGGGGCCAACGTCCTGACTTTC	CASSDSVSGANVLTF
TRBD2	NA	TRBJ2-7	TRBV19	TGTGCCAGTAGTCCCTCTCGGGGTAGCGGGAACGACGAGCAGTACTTC	CASSPSRGSGNDEQYF
TRBD2	few	TRBJ2-2	TRBV5-1	TGCGCCAGCAGGGCTCGGCTAGCGGGAACCGGGGAGCTGTTTTTT	CASRARLAGTGELFF
NA	NA	TRBJ2-4	TRBV20-1	TGCAGTGCAGCGGGACAACCCGTAGCCAAAAACATTCAGTACTTC	CSAAGQPVAKNIQYF
NA	few	TRBJ2-1	TRBV14	TGTGCCAGCAGTCCCCTCACAGGGATTATCGACAATGAGCAGTTCTTC	CASSPLTGIIDNEQFF
NA	few	TRBJ2-7	TRBV4-2	TGTGCCAGCAGCCAAATGAGCGAGCAGTACTTC	CASSQMSEQYF
NA	few	TRBJ2-7	TRBV6-4	TGTGCCAGCAGTGAAGTACAGGGTTACGAGCAGTACTTC	CASSEVQGYEQYF
TRBD1	few	TRBJ1-3	TRBV7-3	TGTGCCAGCAGCCCAACCCCCGGGACAGGGGGAAACACCATATATTTT	CASSPTPGTGGNTIYF
TRBD1	NA	TRBJ2-5	TRBV20-1	TGCAGTGCTAGTGATTATACAGGGGCCCCTCAAGAGACCCAGTACTTC	CSASDYTGAPQETQYF
TRBD1	NA	TRBJ2-3	TRBV5-1	TGCGCCAGCAGCTTGGCGCAGACAGGGGCCGGGGATACGCAGTATTTT	CASSLAQTGAGDTQYF
NA	many	TRBJ2-3	TRBV12-3/TRBV12-4	TGTGCCAGCAGTTTAGCCGGGGCCAGCTCTGGTCGTACGCAGTATTTT	CASSLAGASSGRTQYF
NA	few	TRBJ1-1	TRBV5-1	TGCGCCAGCAGCTTGGTGTCAGAGTATGAAGCTTTCTTT	CASSLVSEYEAFF
TRBD2	few	TRBJ2-7	TRBV12-3/TRBV12-4	TGTGCCAGCACCGGTGGCGGGAGGGGGTACGAGCAGTACTTC	CASTGGGRGYEQYF
NA	NA	TRBJ1-1	TRBV20-1	TGCAGTGCTAGCACCCCAGGACGATACAGCACTGAAGCTTTCTTT	CSASTPGRYSTEAFF
NA	many	TRBJ2-7	TRBV20-1	TGCAGTGCTAGTCTCCAGGGGAGCCACGAGCAGTACTTC	CSASLQGSHEQYF